This paragraph reports one T cell receptor (beta chain). Its antigen is unknown. No much larger clone is present one base from it, and per-base qualities are unavailable. The record originates from a study of beta chain features in type 1 diabetes (dated by TCRdb to 2017 to 2018). With respect to the entire study: Mean age, gender distribution, total cell number and subset yield were not different between patients and healthy donors. A total of some 110 million sorted cells were examined across all samples, and a strong correlation was observed between cell number per subset and RNA yield. In the study, TCRB repertoires of sorted circulating CD4+ T cell subsets from recently diagnosed type 1 diabetes patients were compared with those of matched healthy donors. Naive and central memory subsets were obtained from all 30 or so donors, but regulatory and stem cell-like memory subsets were isolated from only 8 patients and about 8 healthy donors.

Paper-wide results and their limitations: A moderate but significant shortening of TCRB CDR3 length was observed in type 1 diabetes patients in all four CD4+ subsets. Naive, central memory and regulatory TCRB repertoires appeared to be more similar among patients than among healthy donors. Patients with type 1 diabetes made fewer insertions and deleted more nucleotides at VDJ recombination sites, implying thymic rearrangement abnormalities. Only small numbers of individuals were included in the HLA sub-analyses, which left unresolved whether HLA type had any influence on TCRB rearrangement. Because cDNA was sequenced instead of genomic DNA, highly expressing activated cells could be over-represented, though the groups showed no difference in activation or CD3 levels. Shorter templates might be favored by PCR, yet because patient and control samples were amplified and corrected together, any such skew would affect both groups equally.

The CDR3, cysteine through phenylalanine, is 16 amino acids long. The DNA shown is the 48-base CDR3, in frame from base 1. V is shortened by 0 bases, J by 0 bases, and the region joining them spans 10 bases. The germline V gene yields SGDLS for CDR1 and YYNGEE for CDR2. A single peripheral blood draw of 90 to 150 mL on average was collected from each donor into heparinised tubes. A BD FACSAria II and a panel including CD45RO, CCR7, CD25, CD127, CD95 and CD27 were used to sort naive, central memory, regulatory and stem cell-like memory CD4+ T cells. Every sorted population had a purity above 95%. PBMCs were separated immediately by Lymphoprep density gradient centrifugation and were stained directly, without being cultured. To minimize batch effects, samples were stained and sorted in pairs, one healthy donor with one patient per experiment. The entire isolated RNA was reverse transcribed using the High Capacity cDNA Reverse Transcription Kit, and thus expressed TCRB transcripts were sequenced. Naive, central memory and regulatory T cell samples underwent deep immunoSEQ sequencing, averaging around 4 million total reads per sample. Sorted cells were lysed in RLT buffer, and RNA was extracted using DNase-treated RNeasy Micro or Mini kits according to cell number. Each cell subset was processed on its own to prevent cross-contamination, while patient and healthy donor samples were processed together. Using the immunoSEQ multiplex PCR, TCRB sequences were amplified from cDNA into 87-bp fragments spanning the CDR3 region. The amplicons were sequenced using the Illumina HiSeq platform. The authors processed their data as follows. PCR bias was computationally corrected using synthetic template baselines, reads within Hamming distance 2 were collapsed, and singletons that could not be merged were discarded. Reads were aligned against IMGT to assign V, D and J genes, CDR3 length and insertions or deletions at six rearrangement sites. Within each subset, clonotype counts were normalized to the number of sorted cells before true diversity and Gini coefficients were calculated with the tcR R package. Repertoire sharing was quantified using the overlap coefficient calculated on TCRB nucleotide sequences. Entries here come from immuneACCESS through TCRdb and include only in-frame sequences with V and J called. Some clones fail to appear in such tables; in the studies checked, an unresolved V gene covers under half of the shortfall, and the cause of the remainder is unknown. D and trimming were read from the DNA, whereas the V and J calls and clone size are those reported in that table. Recorded for this sample are fewer than 200,000 clones; over 9% of them occurred a single time. 0.45% to 0.5% of the sample is taken by the ten largest.

Source material: central memory CD4+ T cells from blood. This sequence uses TRBV9 and TRBJ1-3; no D gene is confidently identified. This receptor was obtained from a man under 40 with type 1 diabetes. The nucleotide sequence reads as follows: TGTGCCAGCAGCGTAGCTCCTGACTTCTCTGGAAACACCATATATTTT. Translated, this gives CASSVAPDFSGNTIYF.